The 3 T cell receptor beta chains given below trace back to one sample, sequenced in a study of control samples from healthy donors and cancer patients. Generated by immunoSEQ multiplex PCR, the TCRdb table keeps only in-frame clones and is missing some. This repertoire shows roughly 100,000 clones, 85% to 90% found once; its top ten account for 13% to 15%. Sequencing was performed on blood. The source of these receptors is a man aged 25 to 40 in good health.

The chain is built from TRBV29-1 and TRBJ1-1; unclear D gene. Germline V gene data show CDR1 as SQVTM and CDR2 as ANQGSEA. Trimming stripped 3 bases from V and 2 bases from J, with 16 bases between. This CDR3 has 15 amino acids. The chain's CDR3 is CSVDKMALGNTEAFF. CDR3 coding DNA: TGCAGCGTTGACAAGATGGCTCTTGGTAACACTGAAGCTTTCTTT.

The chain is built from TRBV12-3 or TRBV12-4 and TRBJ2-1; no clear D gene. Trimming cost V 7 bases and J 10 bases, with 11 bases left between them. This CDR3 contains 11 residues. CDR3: CASTYGREQFF. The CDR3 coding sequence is TGTGCCAGCACCTACGGTAGGGAGCAGTTCTTC.

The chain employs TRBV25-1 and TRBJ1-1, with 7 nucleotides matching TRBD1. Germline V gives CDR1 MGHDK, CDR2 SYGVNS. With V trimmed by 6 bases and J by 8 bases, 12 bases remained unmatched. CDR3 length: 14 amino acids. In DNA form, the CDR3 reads TGTGCCAGCAGCGGGACAGTCGTGTCACGCGAAGCTTTCTTT. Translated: CASSGTVVSREAFF. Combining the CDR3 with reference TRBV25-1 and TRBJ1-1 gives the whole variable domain EADIYQTPRYLVIGTGKKITLECSQTMGHDKMYWYQQDPGMELHLIHYSYGVNSTEKGDLSSESTVSRIRTEHFPLTLESARPSHTSQYLCASSGTVVSREAFFGQGTRLTVV.